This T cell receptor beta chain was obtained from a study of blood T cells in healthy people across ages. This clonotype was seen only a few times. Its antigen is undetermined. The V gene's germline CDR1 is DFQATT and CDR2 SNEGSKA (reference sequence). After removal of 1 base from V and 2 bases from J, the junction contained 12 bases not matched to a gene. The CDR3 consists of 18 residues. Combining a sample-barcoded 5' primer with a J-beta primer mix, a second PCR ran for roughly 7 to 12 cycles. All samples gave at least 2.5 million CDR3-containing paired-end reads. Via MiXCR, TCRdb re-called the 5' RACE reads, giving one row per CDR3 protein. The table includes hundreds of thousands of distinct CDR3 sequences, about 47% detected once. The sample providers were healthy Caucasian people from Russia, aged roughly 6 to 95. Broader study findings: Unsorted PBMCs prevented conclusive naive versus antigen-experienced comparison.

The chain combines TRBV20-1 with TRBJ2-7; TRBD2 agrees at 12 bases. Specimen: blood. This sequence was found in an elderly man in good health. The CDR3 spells CSARAKLAGGPITYEQYF. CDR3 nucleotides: TGCAGTGCTAGAGCGAAACTAGCGGGAGGACCCATTACCTACGAGCAGTACTTC.